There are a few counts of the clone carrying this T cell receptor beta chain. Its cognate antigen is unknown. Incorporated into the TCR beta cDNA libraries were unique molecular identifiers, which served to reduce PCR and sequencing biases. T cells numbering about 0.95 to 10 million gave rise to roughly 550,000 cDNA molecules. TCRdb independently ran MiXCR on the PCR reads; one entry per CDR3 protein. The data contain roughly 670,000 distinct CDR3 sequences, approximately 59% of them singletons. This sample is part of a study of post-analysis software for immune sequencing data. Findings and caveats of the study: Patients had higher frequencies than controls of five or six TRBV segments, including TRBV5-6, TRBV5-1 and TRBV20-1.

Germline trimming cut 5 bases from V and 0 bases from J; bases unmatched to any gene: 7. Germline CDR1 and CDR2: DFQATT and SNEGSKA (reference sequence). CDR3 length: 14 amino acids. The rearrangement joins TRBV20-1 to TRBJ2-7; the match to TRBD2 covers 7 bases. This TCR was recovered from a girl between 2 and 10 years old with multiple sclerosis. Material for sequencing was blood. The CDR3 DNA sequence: TGCAGTGCTGGGACCGGGACTAACTCCTACGAGCAGTACTTC. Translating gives CSAGTGTNSYEQYF.